A single sample is the source of the 8 T cell receptor beta chains below, sequenced in a study of T-cell memory formation after mild COVID-19. TCRdb redid the calling of the 5' RACE reads with MiXCR, one entry per CDR3 protein. The sample contains about 450,000 distinct CDR3 sequences, 23% of which appear only once. Sequenced input: PBMCs or a T cell subset sorted from them (not recorded which). These TCRs come from an adult woman who had mild COVID-19 (a few samples of this study predate the infection). Cell type and time point are not known.

The chain is built from TRBV9 and TRBJ2-1; maybe TRBD1 (7 bases). The CDR3 sequence is 17 residues long. V was cut by 0 bases and J by 8 bases, with 21 bases left in between. The germline CDR1 and CDR2 sequences are SGDLS and YYNGEE. CDR3 sequence reads: CASSVGISRGRGDEQFF. Here the CDR3 DNA reads TGTGCCAGCAGCGTAGGAATAAGTCGGGGCAGGGGGGATGAGCAGTTCTTC.

J is TRBJ2-5 and V is TRBV7-9; D call uncertain. The V end lost 3 bases, the J end lost 2 bases, and 7 bases lay between the germline ends. The CDR3 has 13 amino acids. Per germline, CDR1 SEHNR and CDR2 FQNEAQ (reference sequence). DNA of the CDR3: TGTGCCAGCAGCTTGCCAAATCAAGAGACCCAGTACTTC. Its translation is CASSLPNQETQYF. Supplemented by reference TRBV7-9 and TRBJ2-5, the full variable domain reads DTGVSQNPRHKITKRGQNVTFRCDPISEHNRLYWYRQTLGQGPEFLTYFQNEAQLEKSRLLSDRFSAERPKGSFSTLEIQRTEQGDSAMYLCASSLPNQETQYFGPGTRLLVL.

The chain carries TRBV2 and TRBJ2-1; D is possibly TRBD1 (6 bases). The germline gives CDR1 SNHLY, CDR2 FYNNEI. The CDR3 covers 13 residues. Trimming shortened V by 7 bases and J by 8 bases, and 15 bases separated the two germline ends. The CDR3 is CASTLTGLDEQFF. DNA for the CDR3: TGTGCCAGCACTCTTACAGGGTTGGATGAGCAGTTCTTC.

This clonotype was seen a handful of times. This CDR3 is CASSPSGYWNEQFF. CDR3 DNA: TGTGCCAGCAGCCCTAGTGGATATTGGAATGAGCAGTTCTTC. The V and J genes are TRBV7-6 and TRBJ2-1; no firm D call. This CDR3 is 14 amino acids long. The ends were cut back, 5 bases at V and 7 bases at J, with 15 bases in the middle. Germline CDR1 SGHVS, CDR2 FNYEAQ.

The chain links TRBV7-9 to TRBJ1-1; D is uncertain. Per the germline V gene, CDR1 is SEHNR and CDR2 is FQNEAQ (reference sequence). This CDR3 has 15 amino acids. Trimming removed 6 bases at V and 1 base at J, with 15 bases between. The CDR3 region has the DNA TGTGCCAGCAGTCCTCCCGGGAGCTCGAACACTGAAGCTTTCTTT. This gives the protein CASSPPGSSNTEAFF.

This clonotype has just a few counts. The chain is built from TRBV7-2 and TRBJ1-1; D call uncertain. The V and J ends lost 1 base and 1 base respectively, with 16 bases between them. CDR1 and CDR2 (germline): SGHTA, FQGNSA. This CDR3 has 17 amino acids. This CDR3 reads CASSLVSQAVRNTEAFF. CDR3 DNA sequence: TGTGCCAGCAGCTTAGTATCCCAGGCGGTGAGGAACACTGAAGCTTTCTTT.

V usage is TRBV5-1 and J usage is TRBJ1-4, with 9 bases aligning to TRBD1. This CDR3 contains 15 residues. Trimming cost V 5 bases and J 5 bases; bases outside gene matches: 7. Per germline, CDR1 SGHRS and CDR2 YFSETQ. DNA for the CDR3: TGCGCCAGCAGACTGACAGGGGGACCGAATGAAAAACTGTTTTTT. This sequence encodes CASRLTGGPNEKLFF.

The chain combines TRBV12-3 or TRBV12-4 with TRBJ2-7; TRBD2 matches at 7 bases. The CDR3 runs to 15 residues. J gave up 3 bases and V 4 bases, and 9 bases lay outside the gene matches. The DNA of the CDR3 is TGTGCCAGCAGTTCAGGGACTACAAGTGGCTACGAGCAGTACTTC. Translated: CASSSGTTSGYEQYF.